Listed below are T cell receptor beta chains from one sample, sequenced in a study of blood T cell repertoires in COVID-19. Using immunoSEQ multiplex PCR, the repertoire was profiled, and TCRdb retains in-frame clones only, with some absent. Counted here are approximately 240,000 clones, approximately 84% occurring once; the ten biggest clones make up 3%. The sequenced sample was peripheral blood. The origin of the receptors is a woman in her twenties or thirties who had recovered from COVID-19. The CDR3 runs from the conserved cysteine through the conserved F or W. D genes are given only for firm matches. Clone sizes are given selectively: once, few, many, or a class where the clone is expanded.

size	D	length	V	J	CDR3	DNA
.	TRBD1	13	TRBV29-1	TRBJ2-5	CSVPGQLDKTQYF	TGCAGCGTTCCGGGACAGCTTGATAAGACCCAGTACTTC
once	TRBD2	16	TRBV7-9	TRBJ2-1	CASSLGGRSPFNEQFF	TGTGCCAGCAGCTTGGGCGGGAGGTCGCCGTTCAATGAGCAGTTCTTC
.	.	16	TRBV14	TRBJ2-5	CASSQLGSGGGETQYF	TGTGCCAGCAGCCAATTGGGTAGCGGAGGTGGGGAGACCCAGTACTTC
few	.	15	TRBV28	TRBJ2-7	CATSRARVLTYEQYF	TGTGCCACCAGCAGGGCCAGGGTCCTTACCTACGAGCAGTACTTC
.	TRBD2	15	TRBV3-1/TRBV3-2	TRBJ2-7	CASSQITLAGGEQYF	TGTGCCAGCAGCCAAATTACACTAGCGGGAGGCGAGCAGTACTTC
.	.	13	TRBV2	TRBJ1-4	CASSEQVFEKLFF	TGTGCCAGCAGTGAACAGGTTTTTGAAAAACTGTTTTTT
.	.	15	TRBV28	TRBJ2-3	CASSRSGLPENTQYF	TGTGCCAGCAGCAGGAGCGGGCTCCCCGAAAATACGCAGTATTTT
once	TRBD2	16	TRBV14	TRBJ2-1	CASSRLAGGVYNEQFF	TGTGCCAGCAGCCGACTAGCGGGAGGGGTTTACAATGAGCAGTTCTTC
.	.	18	TRBV27	TRBJ2-3	CASSFSQGWGHLTDTQYF	TGTGCCAGCAGTTTCTCTCAAGGATGGGGGCACTTGACAGATACGCAGTATTTT
.	TRBD1	15	TRBV19	TRBJ1-5	CASSMGQVSNQPQHF	TGTGCCAGTAGTATGGGACAGGTTAGCAATCAGCCCCAGCATTTT
.	.	12	TRBV28	TRBJ1-2	CASRPLNYGYTF	TGTGCCAGCAGGCCTCTAAACTATGGCTACACCTTC
.	.	15	TRBV30	TRBJ1-5	CAWSAPMTESQPQHF	TGTGCCTGGAGTGCTCCTATGACAGAAAGTCAGCCCCAGCATTTT
.	TRBD1	18	TRBV9	TRBJ1-1	CASSVATQGAGKRTEAFF	TGTGCCAGCAGCGTAGCTACCCAGGGGGCGGGAAAGAGGACTGAAGCTTTCTTT
.	TRBD1	13	TRBV6-5	TRBJ1-2	CASRRQGGDGYTF	TGTGCCAGCAGACGACAGGGGGGTGATGGCTACACCTTC
.	TRBD2	15	TRBV5-1	TRBJ2-1	CASSPPGLAANEQFF	TGCGCCAGCAGCCCCCCGGGACTAGCGGCCAATGAGCAGTTCTTC
.	TRBD1	16	TRBV28	TRBJ2-2	CASTQLTGDDTGELFF	TGTGCCAGCACCCAACTGACAGGGGACGACACCGGGGAGCTGTTTTTT
.	TRBD1	15	TRBV5-6	TRBJ2-1	CASTQTGGVYNEQFF	TGTGCCAGCACTCAGACAGGGGGAGTTTACAATGAGCAGTTCTTC
few	.	13	TRBV5-6	TRBJ2-7	CASSLTGSYEQYF	TGTGCCAGCAGCTTGACAGGGTCCTACGAGCAGTACTTC
.	TRBD2	15	TRBV28	TRBJ2-7	CASSPVAGGSYEQYF	TGTGCCAGCAGTCCCGTAGCGGGAGGATCCTACGAGCAGTACTTC
.	.	13	TRBV29-1	TRBJ1-2	CSVRGGHSGGYNF	TGCAGCGTTCGGGGAGGCCATAGCGGTGGCTACAACTTC
.	TRBD2	17	TRBV28	TRBJ2-2	CASSLSLAGGNTGELFF	TGTGCCAGCAGTTTATCTCTTGCGGGAGGGAACACCGGGGAGCTGTTTTTT
.	TRBD1	15	TRBV6-5	TRBJ1-2	CASSWDREGVYGYTF	TGTGCCAGCAGTTGGGACAGGGAGGGGGTCTATGGCTACACCTTC
.	.	15	TRBV5-6	TRBJ1-1	CASSSHTGYDTEAFF	TGTGCCAGCAGCTCGCACACAGGGTACGACACTGAAGCTTTCTTT
.	.	15	TRBV19	TRBJ1-5	CASSPQGRGNQPQHF	TGTGCCAGTAGTCCCCAGGGGCGCGGGAATCAGCCCCAGCATTTT
.	.	16	TRBV28	TRBJ2-2	CASSSPVSANTGELFF	TGTGCCAGCAGTTCTCCAGTGTCCGCGAACACCGGGGAGCTGTTTTTT
once	.	13	TRBV4-2	TRBJ2-3	CASSQTSTDTQYF	TGTGCCAGCAGCCAGACTAGCACAGATACGCAGTATTTT
.	TRBD1	17	TRBV24-1	TRBJ1-2	CATSDTRDSHPNGGYTF	TGTGCCACCAGTGATACCCGGGACAGCCATCCTAACGGGGGCTACACCTTC
.	TRBD2	14	TRBV7-9	TRBJ2-7	CASSTQTSGTEQYF	TGTGCCAGCAGCACCCAGACTAGCGGGACCGAGCAGTACTTC
.	.	16	TRBV5-1	TRBJ2-3	CASSLADSRDSDTQYF	TGCGCCAGCAGCTTGGCTGACAGCCGCGACTCAGATACGCAGTATTTT
.	TRBD2	14	TRBV6-5	TRBJ2-3	CASSYMAGADTQYF	TGTGCCAGCAGTTACATGGCGGGAGCAGATACGCAGTATTTT
.	.	17	TRBV7-2	TRBJ2-7	CASSSPARGVTPYEQYF	TGTGCCAGCAGCTCCCCCGCCAGGGGCGTAACGCCCTACGAGCAGTACTTC
.	.	15	TRBV5-8	TRBJ1-5	CASSPGGEVNQPQHF	TGTGCCAGCAGCCCCGGGGGAGAGGTCAATCAGCCCCAGCATTTT
.	TRBD2	15	TRBV23-1	TRBJ2-7	CASSPAVLAGREQYF	TGCGCCAGCAGTCCAGCTGTCCTAGCGGGACGCGAGCAGTACTTC
.	.	17	TRBV24-1	TRBJ2-5	CATSDLRDSGGQETQYF	TGTGCCACCAGTGATTTGCGGGACTCTGGGGGCCAAGAGACCCAGTACTTC
.	.	16	TRBV12-5	TRBJ2-7	CASGLVRTDCSYEQYF	TGTGCTAGTGGTTTGGTACGGACAGACTGCTCCTACGAGCAGTACTTC
.	.	12	TRBV30	TRBJ2-1	CAWSEQGAEQFF	TGTGCCTGGAGCGAACAGGGAGCTGAGCAGTTCTTC
.	TRBD1	15	TRBV11-3	TRBJ2-2	CASTSFTGATGELFF	TGTGCCAGCACCTCCTTTACAGGGGCCACCGGGGAGCTGTTTTTT
.	TRBD2	13	TRBV9	TRBJ2-3	CASSPGGRDTQYF	TGTGCCAGCAGCCCGGGGGGGAGGGATACGCAGTATTTT
.	.	11	TRBV28	TRBJ1-1	CASSTGLEAFF	TGTGCCAGCAGTACAGGGCTAGAGGCTTTCTTT
.	.	13	TRBV7-2	TRBJ2-7	CASSLGYTYEQYF	TGTGCCAGCAGCTTAGGGTATACATACGAGCAGTACTTC
few	TRBD2	18	TRBV7-2	TRBJ2-2	CASSMGTGEGFYTEELFF	TGTGCCAGCAGCATGGGTACGGGGGAGGGGTTCTACACCGAGGAGCTGTTTTTT
.	TRBD2	15	TRBV2	TRBJ2-2	CASRGGLANTGELFF	TGTGCCAGCAGGGGGGGACTAGCGAACACCGGGGAGCTGTTTTTT
few	.	18	TRBV7-9	TRBJ2-2	CASSPGRDLGLTAGELFF	TGTGCCAGCAGCCCAGGAAGGGACTTAGGGTTGACTGCCGGGGAGCTGTTTTTT
.	.	14	TRBV3-1/TRBV3-2	TRBJ1-2	CASSQAEVNYGYTF	TGTGCCAGCAGCCAAGCAGAGGTTAACTATGGCTACACCTTC
.	.	12	TRBV28	TRBJ1-2	CASVGVAFGYTF	TGTGCCAGCGTAGGGGTGGCTTTTGGCTACACCTTC
.	.	16	TRBV3-1/TRBV3-2	TRBJ1-6	CASSQGWGKSGSPLHF	TGTGCCAGCAGCCAAGGGTGGGGCAAGAGCGGGTCACCCCTCCACTTT
.	.	15	TRBV2	TRBJ2-7	CASSESGTPSYEQYF	TGTGCCAGCAGTGAGTCCGGGACACCTTCCTACGAGCAGTACTTC
.	TRBD2	15	TRBV24-1	TRBJ2-5	CATSDWTTGGETQYF	TGTGCCACCAGTGATTGGACTACGGGGGGAGAGACCCAGTACTTC
.	.	13	TRBV6-5	TRBJ2-1	CASSSARGGEQFF	TGTGCCAGCAGCTCGGCTAGAGGGGGAGAGCAGTTCTTC
.	.	12	TRBV2	TRBJ2-7	CASSDSSFEQYF	TGTGCCAGCAGTGATTCTAGCTTCGAGCAGTACTTC
.	.	15	TRBV6-5	TRBJ1-1	CASSYFCREDTEAFF	TGTGCCAGCAGTTATTTTTGCAGGGAGGACACTGAAGCTTTCTTT
.	TRBD2	15	TRBV7-8	TRBJ2-2	CASRRRTGGTGELFF	TGTGCCAGCCGCCGGCGGACGGGGGGGACCGGGGAGCTGTTTTTT
.	TRBD1	16	TRBV5-1	TRBJ2-5	CASSVRPGGGQETQYF	TGCGCCAGCAGCGTCCGCCCAGGGGGCGGACAAGAGACCCAGTACTTC
.	TRBD2	16	TRBV9	TRBJ2-1	CASSPRGGNSYNEQFF	TGTGCCAGCAGCCCCCGGGGAGGGAACTCCTACAATGAGCAGTTCTTC